This TCR beta chain stems from a study of Ad26.COV2.S vaccination and SARS-CoV-2 variants. Whole-study findings and limits: An underestimation of total T cell responses may have resulted from the TCR breadth and depth analyses. Breadth, reportedly substantial, characterized the spike-specific CD8+ and CD4+ T cell responses after vaccination. Greater spike-specific TCR breadth was seen in vaccine recipients than in placebo recipients.

In the case of this clone: The antigen remains undetermined.

The table came from immunoSEQ multiplex PCR; TCRdb's copy has only in-frame clones and leaves some out. This sample has 180,000 or so clones, with 87% found just once. Looked up from germline, CDR1 is MNHNS and CDR2 is SASEGT. Trimming left V 2 bases short and J 2 bases short, with 13 bases between. The CDR3 runs 16 residues. The TCR originated in a human donor who had recovered from COVID-19. V usage is TRBV6-1 and J usage is TRBJ1-5; unclear D gene. The sequences come from peripheral blood, collected after recovery from COVID-19. The DNA for the CDR3 is TGTGCCAGCAGTGAAAGGAAGGGAGAGCGCAATCAGCCCCAGCATTTT. Translation: CASSERKGERNQPQHF.